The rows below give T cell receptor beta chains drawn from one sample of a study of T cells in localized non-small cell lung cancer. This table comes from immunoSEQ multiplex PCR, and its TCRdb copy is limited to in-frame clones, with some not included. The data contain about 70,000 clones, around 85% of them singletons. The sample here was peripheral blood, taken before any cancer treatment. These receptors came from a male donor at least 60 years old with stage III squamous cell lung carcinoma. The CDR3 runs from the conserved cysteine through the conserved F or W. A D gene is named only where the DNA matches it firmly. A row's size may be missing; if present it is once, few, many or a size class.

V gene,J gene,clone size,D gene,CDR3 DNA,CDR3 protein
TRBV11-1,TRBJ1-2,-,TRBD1,TGTGCCAGCAGCCTGGGAGGGACAGGGGTTTTCAGCTACACCTTC,CASSLGGTGVFSYTF
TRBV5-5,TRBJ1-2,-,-,TGTGCCAGCAGCTTGGCGACAGCTAACTATGGCTACACCTTC,CASSLATANYGYTF
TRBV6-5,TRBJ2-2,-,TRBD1,TGTGCCAGCAGTCTTATTACAGGGGACGGGGAGCTGTTTTTT,CASSLITGDGELFF
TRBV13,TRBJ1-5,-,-,TGTGCCAGCAGCTTAGGTGGACAGCCCCAGCATTTT,CASSLGGQPQHF
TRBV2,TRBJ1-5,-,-,TGTGCCAGCGAAGTTTCCAATCAGCCCCAGCATTTT,CASEVSNQPQHF
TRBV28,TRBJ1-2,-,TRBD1,TGTGCCAGCAGTTTAAGACAGGGGATCGACTATGGCTACACCTTC,CASSLRQGIDYGYTF
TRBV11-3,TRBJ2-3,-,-,TGTGCCAGCAGCTTAGAAAATAGTGGCACAGATACGCAGTATTTT,CASSLENSGTDTQYF
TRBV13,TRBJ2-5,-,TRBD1,TGTGCCAGCAGCTCAGCTTCGACAGGGAGAATCGAGACCCAGTACTTC,CASSSASTGRIETQYF
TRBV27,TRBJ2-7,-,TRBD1,TGTGCCAGCAGTCCCTCCGGGACAGGGTCCTTCTACGAGCAGTACTTC,CASSPSGTGSFYEQYF
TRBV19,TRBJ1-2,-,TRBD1,TGTGCCAGTACTCGACAGGGTGAAGACTATGGCTACACCTTC,CASTRQGEDYGYTF
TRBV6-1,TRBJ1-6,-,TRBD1,TGTGCCAGCGGACAGGGGATTCTCAATTCACCCCTCCACTTT,CASGQGILNSPLHF
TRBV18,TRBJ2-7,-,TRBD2,TGTGCCAGCTTGGATAGCGGGGGACTCTACGAGCAGTACTTC,CASLDSGGLYEQYF
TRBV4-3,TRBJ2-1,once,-,TGCGCCAGCAGCCTGAGCACGCGGCGGGGTTACTACAATGAGCAGTTCTTC,CASSLSTRRGYYNEQFF
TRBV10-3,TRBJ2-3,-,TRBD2,TGTGCCATCAGTGGGGGACTAGCGGAGACAGATACGCAGTATTTT,CAISGGLAETDTQYF
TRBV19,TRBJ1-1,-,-,TGTGCCAGTAGTACGCAATCAGGAGGTGAAGCTTTCTTT,CASSTQSGGEAFF
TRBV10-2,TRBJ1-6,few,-,TGCGCCAGCCGCGGGGATAATTCACCCCTCCACTTT,CASRGDNSPLHF
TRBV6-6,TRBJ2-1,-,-,TGTGCCAGTACCGACAGACCCAACAACAATGAGCAGTTCTTC,CASTDRPNNNEQFF
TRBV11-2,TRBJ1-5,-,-,TGTGCCAGCAGCCGACAGATTCATCAGCCCCAGCATTTT,CASSRQIHQPQHF
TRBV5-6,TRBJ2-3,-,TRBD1,TGTGCCAGCAGCTTGCTGGACAGGGTTGGGACAGATACGCAGTATTTT,CASSLLDRVGTDTQYF